One T cell receptor beta chain is described in this entry. Its antigen target is currently unknown. Base-call qualities are not available, and no considerably larger clone is one nucleotide away. The sample is drawn from a study of cytomegalovirus exposure and HLA in healthy donors (dated by TCRdb to about 2017). In terms of the full investigation: According to a later analysis, one platform produced both the 100 to 150 validation repertoires and the 670 or so repertoires of the first cohort. The study aimed to test whether signatures of past pathogen exposure could be identified by cataloging public T cell receptors. Along with the approximately 670-subject first cohort, a separate validation cohort of around 110 different subjects was used. The study combined high-throughput TCR immunosequencing, statistical association of individual TCRs with disease status, and machine learning to predict cytomegalovirus infection status.

The CDR3 runs 15 amino acids, cysteine and phenylalanine included. Only CDR3 DNA is held: 45 bases, read in frame from base 1. According to the germline V gene (reference sequence), CDR1 reads MNHEY and CDR2 reads SMNVEV. Trimmed from V: 5 bases; trimmed from J: 7 bases; junction bases lacking a gene match: 10. The donors were included in the validation cohort of some 120 subjects, a group kept apart from the roughly 700-subject first cohort. Broader findings and caveats from the paper: In a later analysis, TCRs clustered in the first cohort were found to also tend to co-occur in the roughly 130 validation repertoires, with around 94% of cluster scores above 0. In vitro tests confirmed that a few of the cytomegalovirus-associated TCR beta chains recognize cytomegalovirus antigens. Most TCR sequences were seen in very few donors, while some public TCRs were found in many individuals. The classifier was reported to diagnose cytomegalovirus status with high specificity and sensitivity in both the original cohort and the validation cohort. The authors suggested that the approach could potentially be extended to other disease states and immunological phenotypes. The study listed 164 TCR beta chains as associated with cytomegalovirus. All 120 or so repertoires were used to score co-occurrence in the validation cohort in a later analysis, because that analysis had no HLA typing for the cohort.

Library method: the immunoSEQ multiplex PCR assay. The original pipeline was this. A statistical classification framework was built to diagnose cytomegalovirus status from the catalog of TCR beta chain sequences. In its TCRdb copy, this immuneACCESS table keeps in-frame sequences only and misses some clones. Where compared with another copy, unresolved V genes explain less than half of these, and the others have no known cause. The V and J calls and clone size are taken from that table; D and trimming were inferred from the DNA. The sample table records tens of thousands of clones; about nine tenths of these occur just once. Around 2.1% of the sample belongs to the ten largest clones.

This sequence was found in a man aged 25 to 45 in good health and CMV-seronegative. The rearranged segments are TRBV27 and TRBJ1-4; the junction holds 7 bases that match TRBD1. Sequenced material: PBMCs. The CDR3 protein sequence reads: CASSHLQGNLEKLFF. The nucleotides read TGTGCCAGCAGTCATCTACAGGGGAACCTTGAAAAACTGTTTTTT. With all but the CDR3 taken from the reference TRBV27 and TRBJ1-4 genes, the full variable domain is: EAQVTQNPRYLITVTGKKLTVTCSQNMNHEYMSWYRQDPGLGLRQIYYSMNVEVTDKGDVPEGYKVSRKEKRNFPLILESPSPNQTSLYFCASSHLQGNLEKLFFGSGTQLSVL.